These T cell receptor beta chains were read from a single sample in a study of T cells in Graves' hyperthyroidism and ophthalmopathy. TCRdb processed the multiplex PCR reads anew with MiXCR; each CDR3 protein has one entry. This repertoire shows a few hundred thousand distinct CDR3 sequences, about 45% found once; its top ten account for roughly 8.2%. Sequencing was performed on peripheral blood or thyroid tissue (not recorded which). The receptors here all came from a woman aged 18-29 years with Graves' hyperthyroidism. The CDR3 runs from the conserved cysteine through the conserved F or W. Clone size is stated in some rows and not others, as once, few, many or a class when expanded.

size | J | V | CDR3
. | TRBJ1-1 | TRBV10-3 | CAISTGHSNTEAFF
. | TRBJ2-7 | TRBV6-5 | CASRRTSGISGEQYF
few | TRBJ1-2 | TRBV7-9 | CASEQEGIGYTF
many | TRBJ2-2 | TRBV12-3/TRBV12-4 | CASSSDRGNTGELFF
many | TRBJ1-2 | TRBV5-1 | CASSLVQGYGYTF
once | TRBJ1-2 | TRBV19 | CASSPNVGTGDTYF
. | TRBJ1-5 | TRBV20-1 | CSARESGSNQPQHF
. | . | TRBV7-2 | CASSPPGRGLREQFF
. | TRBJ1-3 | TRBV18 | CASSPPNSSGNTIYF
. | TRBJ1-2 | TRBV5-6 | CASRPTGGGYTF
many | TRBJ2-3 | TRBV24-1 | CATSDLTARSTDTQYF
. | TRBJ1-1 | TRBV7-9 | CASSTRGTSEAFF